These T cell receptor beta chains were read from a single sample in a study of T cell changes during pregnancy in multiple sclerosis. The table came from immunoSEQ multiplex PCR; TCRdb's copy has only in-frame clones and leaves some out. The repertoire has approximately 40,000 clones, 92% of them found once; the top ten carry roughly 5%. This sample comprised CD8+ T cells from peripheral blood mononuclear cells, obtained in the third trimester of pregnancy. The receptors were sampled from a female donor with multiple sclerosis, enrolled in a pregnancy study. Each CDR3 is given with its conserved first and last residue. The order of the fields is D gene, V gene, J gene, clone size, CDR3 DNA, CDR3 protein. A D gene is named only where the DNA matches it firmly. Clone size is stated in some rows and not others, as once, few, many or a class when expanded.

D gene: TRBD2
V gene: TRBV27
J gene: TRBJ2-4
clone size: -
CDR3 DNA: TGTGCCAGCAGCCCGCTCCGACTAGCGGGAGGGCGAGCAGTCAAAAACATTCAGTACTTC
CDR3 protein: CASSPLRLAGGRAVKNIQYF

D gene: -
V gene: TRBV21-1
J gene: TRBJ2-2
clone size: -
CDR3 DNA: TGTGCCAGCAGCAAAACGGGTAGCGGGAGGGGTGACGGGGAGCTGTTTTTT
CDR3 protein: CASSKTGSGRGDGELFF

D gene: -
V gene: TRBV4-3
J gene: TRBJ2-1
clone size: once
CDR3 DNA: TGCGCCAGCAGCCAAGGTGTGAGCGGTGAGCAGTTCTTC
CDR3 protein: CASSQGVSGEQFF

D gene: -
V gene: TRBV6-6
J gene: TRBJ2-7
clone size: -
CDR3 DNA: TGTGCCAGCAGTTGGTCTGGAGCCTACGAGCAGTACTTC
CDR3 protein: CASSWSGAYEQYF

D gene: -
V gene: TRBV18
J gene: TRBJ2-1
clone size: -
CDR3 DNA: TGTGCCAGCTCACCAGGTCTTTACGTCGGCAATGAGCAGTTCTTC
CDR3 protein: CASSPGLYVGNEQFF

D gene: TRBD2
V gene: TRBV6-1
J gene: TRBJ2-3
clone size: -
CDR3 DNA: TGTGCCAGCAGTGAATGGTCTAGCGGGGGTAGCACAGATACGCAGTATTTT
CDR3 protein: CASSEWSSGGSTDTQYF

D gene: -
V gene: TRBV5-6
J gene: TRBJ2-7
clone size: -
CDR3 DNA: TGTGCCAGCAGCTTGAGGGTCGGCAGGGGTATAGACGAGCAGTACTTC
CDR3 protein: CASSLRVGRGIDEQYF

D gene: TRBD2
V gene: TRBV7-2
J gene: TRBJ2-1
clone size: -
CDR3 DNA: TGTGCCACTAGCGGGAATTATGAGCAGTTCTTC
CDR3 protein: CATSGNYEQFF

D gene: TRBD1
V gene: TRBV4-2
J gene: TRBJ2-6
clone size: -
CDR3 DNA: TGTGCCAGCAGCCAAGACCTTCCAGTTGGGCAGGACAGGCCCTCTGGGGCCAACGTCCTGACTTTC
CDR3 protein: CASSQDLPVGQDRPSGANVLTF

D gene: TRBD1
V gene: TRBV19
J gene: TRBJ1-5
clone size: -
CDR3 DNA: TGTGCCAGTAGTCCGGGACAGGGCAATCAGCCCCAGCATTTT
CDR3 protein: CASSPGQGNQPQHF

D gene: -
V gene: TRBV19
J gene: TRBJ2-1
clone size: -
CDR3 DNA: TGTGCCAGTAGTATACCGGGAAGCCCTCTTGGGGAGCAGTTCTTC
CDR3 protein: CASSIPGSPLGEQFF

D gene: -
V gene: TRBV4-1
J gene: TRBJ2-3
clone size: -
CDR3 DNA: TGCGCCAGCAGCCAGTCTAGCACAGATACGCAGTATTTT
CDR3 protein: CASSQSSTDTQYF

D gene: TRBD1
V gene: TRBV9
J gene: TRBJ1-2
clone size: -
CDR3 DNA: TGTGCCAGCAGCGAAACCGGGACAGGGCGCGGCTACACCTTC
CDR3 protein: CASSETGTGRGYTF

D gene: TRBD1
V gene: TRBV4-1
J gene: TRBJ1-1
clone size: -
CDR3 DNA: TGCGCCAGCAGCCAAGATGGAAGGGGGCAGTGGACTGAAGCTTTCTTT
CDR3 protein: CASSQDGRGQWTEAFF

D gene: TRBD2
V gene: TRBV7-9
J gene: TRBJ2-5
clone size: -
CDR3 DNA: TGTGCCAGCAGCTTAGCGCGGGGGGAGGGCCGAGAGACCCAGTACTTC
CDR3 protein: CASSLARGEGRETQYF

D gene: TRBD2
V gene: TRBV7-6
J gene: TRBJ2-2
clone size: once
CDR3 DNA: TGTGCCAGCAGCGATGGAGCGGGAGCGGGCGGGGAGCTGTTTTTT
CDR3 protein: CASSDGAGAGGELFF

D gene: -
V gene: TRBV7-2
J gene: TRBJ2-4
clone size: -
CDR3 DNA: TGTGCCAGCAGCGGGACACCTATGGGGGCCAAAAACATTCAGTACTTC
CDR3 protein: CASSGTPMGAKNIQYF

D gene: -
V gene: TRBV9
J gene: TRBJ2-1
clone size: -
CDR3 DNA: TGTGCCAGCAGCGCCCGGGGACAGGTAGGGGGGGCTGAGCAGTTCTTC
CDR3 protein: CASSARGQVGGAEQFF

D gene: TRBD1
V gene: TRBV28
J gene: TRBJ2-7
clone size: -
CDR3 DNA: TGTGCCAGCAAAGACCGGGACAGGTATGACGAGCAGTACTTC
CDR3 protein: CASKDRDRYDEQYF

D gene: -
V gene: TRBV4-2
J gene: TRBJ2-7
clone size: once
CDR3 DNA: TGTGCCAGCAGCCAAGTCATCGGTGCAACCTACGAGCAGTACTTC
CDR3 protein: CASSQVIGATYEQYF

D gene: -
V gene: TRBV28
J gene: TRBJ2-1
clone size: -
CDR3 DNA: TGTGCCAGCAGTTTAGAGTGGCGGGCCTCCTACAATGAGCAGTTCTTC
CDR3 protein: CASSLEWRASYNEQFF

D gene: -
V gene: TRBV2
J gene: TRBJ2-5
clone size: -
CDR3 DNA: TGTGCCAGCAGTGACGCCCCATTAAGACTAGAAACGGAAGAGACCCAGTACTTC
CDR3 protein: CASSDAPLRLETEETQYF

D gene: -
V gene: TRBV7-3
J gene: TRBJ2-1
clone size: -
CDR3 DNA: TGTGCCAGCAGCTTAAGAGGCGGGGGCCCCAATGAGCAGTTCTTC
CDR3 protein: CASSLRGGGPNEQFF

D gene: TRBD2
V gene: TRBV15
J gene: TRBJ2-3
clone size: -
CDR3 DNA: TGTGCCACCGGACTAGCGGGAGGTTCAGATACGCAGTATTTT
CDR3 protein: CATGLAGGSDTQYF

D gene: TRBD2
V gene: TRBV7-8
J gene: TRBJ2-3
clone size: -
CDR3 DNA: TGTGCCAGCAGCTTAGGGGGTCTAGCGGGAGTGGGCACAGATACGCAGTATTTT
CDR3 protein: CASSLGGLAGVGTDTQYF

D gene: TRBD1
V gene: TRBV7-9
J gene: TRBJ1-2
clone size: -
CDR3 DNA: TGTGCCAGCAGTCCACAGGGGGCTATGCATGGCTACACCTTC
CDR3 protein: CASSPQGAMHGYTF

D gene: TRBD2
V gene: TRBV7-9
J gene: TRBJ2-7
clone size: -
CDR3 DNA: TGTGCCAGCAGCACGGAGACTAGCGGGACTTACGAGCAGTACTTC
CDR3 protein: CASSTETSGTYEQYF

D gene: -
V gene: TRBV4-1
J gene: TRBJ1-1
clone size: -
CDR3 DNA: TGCGCCAGCAGCCAAGTTTCCAGGGCGGCTGAAGCTTTCTTT
CDR3 protein: CASSQVSRAAEAFF

D gene: TRBD2
V gene: TRBV19
J gene: TRBJ2-1
clone size: -
CDR3 DNA: TGTGCCAGTAGTATAGAGCAAGCGGGAGGGCCACCCAATGAGCAGTTCTTC
CDR3 protein: CASSIEQAGGPPNEQFF

D gene: TRBD1
V gene: TRBV27
J gene: TRBJ2-7
clone size: -
CDR3 DNA: TGTGCCAGCAGTCTCCGGGACAGGGACTACGAGCAGTACTTC
CDR3 protein: CASSLRDRDYEQYF

D gene: -
V gene: TRBV28
J gene: TRBJ1-5
clone size: few
CDR3 DNA: TGTGCCAGCAGTTTCTTAGTTCAGCCCCAGCATTTT
CDR3 protein: CASSFLVQPQHF

D gene: -
V gene: TRBV6-4
J gene: TRBJ2-3
clone size: -
CDR3 DNA: TGTGCCAGCAGTGAGAGTTATACCACAGATACGCAGTATTTT
CDR3 protein: CASSESYTTDTQYF

D gene: -
V gene: TRBV7-6
J gene: TRBJ2-7
clone size: -
CDR3 DNA: TGTGCCAGCAGCTTAAACAGCATCTACGAGCAGTACTTC
CDR3 protein: CASSLNSIYEQYF

D gene: TRBD1
V gene: TRBV4-3
J gene: TRBJ2-2
clone size: once
CDR3 DNA: TGCGCCAGCAGCCAAGAGGGGACAGGGGATACCGGGGAGCTGTTTTTT
CDR3 protein: CASSQEGTGDTGELFF

D gene: TRBD2
V gene: TRBV14
J gene: TRBJ2-2
clone size: -
CDR3 DNA: TGTGCCAGCAGCCAAGTGCTTCTAGCGGGGACCGGGGAGCTGTTTTTT
CDR3 protein: CASSQVLLAGTGELFF

D gene: TRBD1
V gene: TRBV9
J gene: TRBJ2-3
clone size: -
CDR3 DNA: TGTGCCAGCAGCGACCGGGACAGAGCTTACACAGATACGCAGTATTTT
CDR3 protein: CASSDRDRAYTDTQYF

D gene: TRBD1
V gene: TRBV7-8
J gene: TRBJ1-2
clone size: -
CDR3 DNA: TGTGCCAGCAGCCCGGGGACAGGGGAGGATTCCTATGGCTACACCTTC
CDR3 protein: CASSPGTGEDSYGYTF

D gene: -
V gene: TRBV18
J gene: TRBJ2-4
clone size: -
CDR3 DNA: TGTGCCAGCTCACACGACTATTCCCCTTTCGTCGGAAACATTCAGTACTTC
CDR3 protein: CASSHDYSPFVGNIQYF

D gene: TRBD2
V gene: TRBV19
J gene: TRBJ2-1
clone size: -
CDR3 DNA: TGTGCCAGTAGGGGGAGGGCCTCTAGTGAGCAGTTCTTC
CDR3 protein: CASRGRASSEQFF

D gene: TRBD1
V gene: TRBV4-3
J gene: TRBJ2-7
clone size: -
CDR3 DNA: TGCGCCAGCAGCGTGGGACAGGGGGCCTACGAGCAGTACTTC
CDR3 protein: CASSVGQGAYEQYF

D gene: -
V gene: TRBV27
J gene: TRBJ1-3
clone size: -
CDR3 DNA: TGTGCCAGCCACTCCGGGACTGGAAACACCATATATTTT
CDR3 protein: CASHSGTGNTIYF

D gene: -
V gene: TRBV7-9
J gene: TRBJ1-2
clone size: -
CDR3 DNA: TGTGCCAGCAGCTTAGCGATGGAGATCGACCATGGCTACACCTTC
CDR3 protein: CASSLAMEIDHGYTF

D gene: -
V gene: TRBV10-3
J gene: TRBJ2-7
clone size: -
CDR3 DNA: TGTGCCATCGGGGGGAGCGTAGCCTACGAGCAGTACTTC
CDR3 protein: CAIGGSVAYEQYF

D gene: -
V gene: TRBV7-9
J gene: TRBJ1-3
clone size: -
CDR3 DNA: TGTGCCAGCAGCCTCGAGGGGGTCGAGGACCTCGTTAGGGGAAACACCATATATTTT
CDR3 protein: CASSLEGVEDLVRGNTIYF

D gene: -
V gene: TRBV25-1
J gene: TRBJ2-3
clone size: -
CDR3 DNA: TGTGCCAGCAGAGGACAGGTAACGGGAGTGGGGGATACGCAGTATTTT
CDR3 protein: CASRGQVTGVGDTQYF

D gene: -
V gene: TRBV27
J gene: TRBJ2-7
clone size: -
CDR3 DNA: TGTGCCAGCAGTTTATCCACCGGTCGTGTCTACGAGCAGTACTTC
CDR3 protein: CASSLSTGRVYEQYF

D gene: -
V gene: TRBV20-1
J gene: TRBJ2-1
clone size: -
CDR3 DNA: TGCAGTGCGAGACTCTACAATGAGCAGTTCTTC
CDR3 protein: CSARLYNEQFF

D gene: -
V gene: TRBV6-1
J gene: TRBJ1-4
clone size: -
CDR3 DNA: TGTGCCAGCAGTCAAGTTAGGGAGGATGAAAAACTGTTTTTT
CDR3 protein: CASSQVREDEKLFF

D gene: TRBD2
V gene: TRBV4-1
J gene: TRBJ2-1
clone size: -
CDR3 DNA: TGCGCCAGCAGCCAAGTTCCAGCGGGAGGGCCGAGCTCCTACAATGAGCAGTTCTTC
CDR3 protein: CASSQVPAGGPSSYNEQFF

D gene: TRBD2
V gene: TRBV6-6
J gene: TRBJ2-5
clone size: once
CDR3 DNA: TGTGCCAGCAGTTACCCTAGCGGCCAAGAGACCCAGTACTTC
CDR3 protein: CASSYPSGQETQYF